Listed below are T cell receptor beta chains from one sample, sequenced in a study of spatial heterogeneity in lung cancer. TCRdb itself ran the 5' RACE reads through MiXCR, one entry per CDR3 protein. Of a few thousand distinct CDR3 sequences listed, about 3.5% were seen once; the top ten hold approximately 17%. The sequencing here drew on lung tumor tissue, taken at surgery. These receptors came from a male donor with early-stage non-small cell lung cancer. CDR3s include the opening cysteine and the closing phenylalanine or tryptophan. The D gene is left open where the match is weak. Some rows have no size entry. The others give once, few or many, or a class for an expanded clone.

CDR3: CASRGRGTYNEQFF
DNA: TGTGCCAGCAGAGGGAGGGGGACGTACAATGAGCAGTTCTTC
J: TRBJ2-1
D: .
size: many
V: TRBV2

CDR3: CASSGRGTGETQYF
DNA: TGTGCCAGCAGTGGCAGGGGGACGGGCGAGACCCAGTACTTC
J: TRBJ2-5
D: TRBD1
size: .
V: TRBV13

CDR3: CASSIQDSSTDTQYF
DNA: TGTGCCAGTAGTATACAGGATTCTAGCACAGATACGCAGTATTTT
J: TRBJ2-3
D: .
size: many
V: TRBV19

CDR3: CSAPTGTGYNEQFF
DNA: TGCAGTGCTCCTACCGGGACAGGTTACAATGAGCAGTTCTTC
J: TRBJ2-1
D: TRBD1
size: many
V: TRBV20-1

CDR3: CAWSLIKSPLHF
DNA: TGTGCCTGGAGCCTGATCAAATCACCCCTCCACTTT
J: TRBJ1-6
D: .
size: many
V: TRBV30

CDR3: CSARETGTDTQYF
DNA: TGCAGTGCTAGAGAGACAGGCACAGATACGCAGTATTTT
J: TRBJ2-3
D: .
size: many
V: TRBV20-1

CDR3: CASSSRASGANVLTF
DNA: TGTGCCAGCAGTAGCAGGGCCAGTGGGGCCAACGTCCTGACTTTC
J: TRBJ2-6
D: .
size: many
V: TRBV25-1

CDR3: CASSSGLAGGFADTQYF
DNA: TGTGCCAGCAGCTCTGGGCTAGCGGGGGGGTTTGCAGATACGCAGTATTTT
J: TRBJ2-3
D: TRBD2
size: medium-sized
V: TRBV7-2

CDR3: CAWSVRKEQYF
DNA: TGTGCCTGGAGTGTAAGGAAAGAGCAGTACTTC
J: TRBJ2-7
D: .
size: few
V: TRBV30

CDR3: CASKGQGFVGYTF
DNA: TGTGCCAGCAAGGGACAGGGATTTGTTGGCTACACCTTC
J: TRBJ1-2
D: TRBD1
size: large
V: TRBV6-2/TRBV6-3

CDR3: CASSWTERNSPLHF
DNA: TGTGCCAGCAGTTGGACGGAGAGAAATTCACCCCTCCACTTT
J: TRBJ1-6
D: .
size: medium-sized
V: TRBV6-2/TRBV6-3

CDR3: CASSLEGLISGTQYF
DNA: TGCGCCAGCAGCTTGGAGGGGCTTATCAGCGGAACGCAGTATTTT
J: TRBJ2-3
D: .
size: medium-sized
V: TRBV5-1

CDR3: CASSLSSPFTDTQYF
DNA: TGCGCCAGCAGCTTGTCTAGCCCCTTCACAGATACGCAGTATTTT
J: TRBJ2-3
D: .
size: medium-sized
V: TRBV5-1

CDR3: CAGGQGASGYTF
DNA: TGTGCCGGAGGACAGGGGGCGTCCGGCTACACCTTC
J: TRBJ1-2
D: TRBD1
size: many
V: TRBV6-1

CDR3: CASSLLFSAMNTEAFF
DNA: TGTGCCAGCAGCTTGCTCTTTTCTGCCATGAACACTGAAGCTTTCTTT
J: TRBJ1-1
D: .
size: few
V: TRBV5-6

CDR3: CSARPSSGQETQYF
DNA: TGCAGTGCTAGACCATCGAGCGGGCAAGAGACCCAGTACTTC
J: TRBJ2-5
D: .
size: medium-sized
V: TRBV20-1

CDR3: CSASPQDTQYF
DNA: TGCAGTGCTAGCCCTCAAGATACGCAGTATTTT
J: TRBJ2-3
D: .
size: many
V: TRBV20-1

CDR3: CASTTKRVFNTGELFF
DNA: TGTGCCAGCACCACAAAACGGGTATTCAACACCGGGGAGCTGTTTTTT
J: TRBJ2-2
D: .
size: many
V: TRBV7-2

CDR3: CSARDWRNNNEQFF
DNA: TGCAGTGCTAGGGACTGGAGAAATAACAATGAGCAGTTCTTC
J: TRBJ2-1
D: .
size: medium-sized
V: TRBV20-1

CDR3: CASSLGRAGYTEAFF
DNA: TGTGCCAGCAGCTTAGGACGGGCCGGGTACACTGAAGCTTTCTTT
J: TRBJ1-1
D: .
size: medium-sized
V: TRBV11-2

CDR3: CASSATPGQGEAFF
DNA: TGTGCCAGCAGTGCCACCCCGGGACAGGGCGAAGCTTTCTTT
J: TRBJ1-1
D: TRBD1
size: medium-sized
V: TRBV6-4

CDR3: CASSESGQYYGYTF
DNA: TGTGCCAGCAGTGAATCTGGACAGTATTATGGCTACACCTTC
J: TRBJ1-2
D: .
size: medium-sized
V: TRBV6-1

CDR3: CASIEGDIQYF
DNA: TGTGCCAGCATTGAAGGTGACATTCAGTACTTC
J: TRBJ2-4
D: .
size: medium-sized
V: TRBV6-6

CDR3: CASSLGADRGLGYTF
DNA: TGTGCCAGCAGCTTAGGAGCAGACAGGGGGCTCGGCTACACCTTC
J: TRBJ1-2
D: TRBD1
size: medium-sized
V: TRBV7-2

CDR3: CASSQDWGQGKYGYTF
DNA: TGTGCCAGCAGCCAAGATTGGGGACAGGGCAAGTATGGCTACACCTTC
J: TRBJ1-2
D: TRBD1
size: medium-sized
V: TRBV3-1

CDR3: CASSITLSYNEQFF
DNA: TGTGCCAGCAGTATTACGTTATCCTACAATGAGCAGTTCTTC
J: TRBJ2-1
D: .
size: medium-sized
V: TRBV2

CDR3: CSVRQGGTDTQYF
DNA: TGCAGCGTTAGACAGGGCGGCACAGATACGCAGTATTTT
J: TRBJ2-3
D: TRBD1
size: many
V: TRBV29-1

CDR3: CASSVNLNGELFF
DNA: TGTGCCAGCAGTGTTAATTTGAACGGGGAGCTGTTTTTT
J: TRBJ2-2
D: .
size: few
V: TRBV2

CDR3: CASTTPIPLRDENYGYTF
DNA: TGTGCCAGCACCACTCCTATTCCACTCCGGGACGAGAACTATGGCTACACCTTC
J: TRBJ1-2
D: .
size: medium-sized
V: TRBV6-2/TRBV6-3

CDR3: CASRPTGLYGYTF
DNA: TGTGCCAGCAGGCCTACAGGGTTGTATGGCTACACCTTC
J: TRBJ1-2
D: .
size: medium-sized
V: TRBV11-2

CDR3: CASSLDTPDQPQHF
DNA: TGCGCCAGCAGCTTGGACACTCCCGATCAGCCCCAGCATTTT
J: TRBJ1-5
D: .
size: medium-sized
V: TRBV5-1

CDR3: CASSQGQGGEKLFF
DNA: TGTGCCAGCAGCCAGGGACAGGGGGGTGAAAAACTGTTTTTT
J: TRBJ1-4
D: TRBD1
size: medium-sized
V: TRBV7-2

CDR3: CATSDLQGGPYNEQFF
DNA: TGTGCCACCAGTGATTTGCAAGGTGGGCCTTACAATGAGCAGTTCTTC
J: TRBJ2-1
D: .
size: medium-sized
V: TRBV24-1

CDR3: CASSLVGTGDINEQFF
DNA: TGTGCCAGCAGCTTAGTTGGGACAGGGGACATAAATGAGCAGTTCTTC
J: TRBJ2-1
D: TRBD1
size: .
V: TRBV7-8